This T cell receptor (beta chain) was obtained from a study of blood T cell repertoires in COVID-19. Libraries were prepared by immunoSEQ multiplex PCR; TCRdb keeps only in-frame clonotypes and omits some of them. The repertoire holds fewer than 90,000 clones, with roughly 87% as singletons. Comment on this clone: Other DNA sequences in the same sample also yield this CDR3.

The germline gives CDR1 SGHTA, CDR2 FQGNSA. There are 15 residues in the CDR3. V trimming: 6 bases; J trimming: 1 base; junction bases outside the gene matches: 6. The sequencing sample was made of peripheral blood. The receptor was isolated from a man aged 50 to 59 with acute or convalescent COVID-19. The chain recombines TRBV7-2 with TRBJ1-1; TRBD1 matches at 9 bases. CDR3 sequence reads: CASRLTGGGNTEAFF. The CDR3 DNA reads as TGTGCCAGCAGATTAACAGGGGGCGGGAACACTGAAGCTTTCTTT.